This T cell receptor (beta chain) was found in a study of immune heterogeneity within non-small cell lung tumors. Study-level information: The tumors comprised several squamous cell carcinomas, under 13 non-squamous carcinomas and 1 not otherwise specified.

This clonotype is judged medium-sized. Antigen specificity is unknown. Study conclusions and caveats: Recurrence of the same dominant CDR3 beta clonotypes was seen across tumor sites within a patient, and site-unique high-frequency clones were present alongside them.

Amplification of TCR beta CDR3 was performed by multiplex PCR with 32 V and 13 J primers. MiXCR, applied by TCRdb to the multiplex PCR reads, yields one record per CDR3 protein. This sample carries about 3,600 distinct CDR3 sequences, approximately 30% of them seen once, and the ten largest clones take roughly 13%. Each sample used around 600 ng of genomic DNA from bulk tumor tissue. Far-apart biopsies, several per primary tumor, were taken during surgery. Samples came from untreated patients having curative surgery for newly diagnosed non-small cell lung cancer. The material sequenced was lung tumor tissue. The sequence was collected from a man aged 55 to 70 with non-small cell lung cancer.

The CDR3 DNA sequence: TGCGCCAGCAGCCCCGGGACCAGAGATACGCAGTATTTT. Translation gives CASSPGTRDTQYF. The rearrangement links TRBV5-1 to TRBJ2-3; D tentatively reads TRBD1 or TRBD2 (5 bases each). The CDR3 contains 13 residues. Germline V gives CDR1 SGHRS, CDR2 YFSETQ. Trimming left V 4 bases short and J 5 bases short, with 11 bases between.